These 12 T cell receptor beta chains were sequenced from one sample in a study of T cells in Graves' hyperthyroidism and ophthalmopathy. Researchers amplified the TCR beta CDR3 regions from RNA transcripts. Initially, a first-round RT-PCR of the TCR CDR3 employed the HTBI primer set. In TCRdb, the multiplex PCR reads were re-called with MiXCR into one record per CDR3 protein. In the table there are a few hundred thousand distinct CDR3 sequences, roughly a sixth of which are singletons. Sequences were obtained from blood. The receptors were gathered from a woman between 40 and 55 years old with Graves' ophthalmopathy.

Comment on this clonotype: A much more abundant neighbour one base away suggests this may be a read error. The genes are TRBV30 and TRBJ2-5; the D is unclear. Germline CDR1 is GTSNPN and CDR2 is SVGIG (reference sequence). CDR3 length equals 11 residues. Written as DNA, the CDR3 is TGTGCCTGGAGTGTACCAGAGGCCCAGTACTTC. Its translation is CAWSVPEAQYF.

This clonotype was seen repeatedly, ten times or more. The chain employs TRBV11-2 and TRBJ1-1; tentative D call: TRBD1 (5 bases). CDR3 length: 13 residues. V was trimmed by 1 base and J by 8 bases, leaving 11 bases between them. CDR1 and CDR2 (germline): SGHAT, FQNNGV. The CDR3 DNA is TGTGCCAGCAGCTTAGCGGGGGAAGGCGAAGCTTTCTTT. It yields the protein CASSLAGEGEAFF. The full variable domain, completed using reference TRBV11-2 and TRBJ1-1, is EAGVAQSPRYKIIEKRQSVAFWCNPISGHATLYWYQQILGQGPKLLIQFQNNGVVDDSQLPKDRFSAERLKGVDSTLKIQPAKLEDSAVYLCASSLAGEGEAFFGQGTRLTVV.

This clonotype was counted ten times or more. J is TRBJ1-2 and V is TRBV18; D is ambiguous. The CDR3 sequence is 13 residues long. V dropped 5 bases and J dropped 3 bases, with 10 bases sitting between them. Germline CDR1 KGHSH, CDR2 LQKENI. The CDR3 spells CASSAANDYGYTF. In nucleotides, the CDR3 is TGTGCCAGCTCAGCGGCCAATGACTATGGCTACACCTTC.

This clonotype was detected ten times or more. The V and J genes are TRBV5-1 and TRBJ2-3; 9 bases agree with TRBD2. CDR1 is SGHRS, CDR2 YFSETQ, per germline. The CDR3 sequence is 15 residues long. V gave up 4 bases and J gave up 2 bases; unmatched junction bases: 5. CDR3 residues: CASSRAGGNTDTQYF. The CDR3 bases are TGCGCCAGCAGCCGAGCGGGGGGAAACACAGATACGCAGTATTTT. The full variable domain, in which reference TRBV5-1 and TRBJ2-3 provide the parts outside the CDR3, is KAGVTQTPRYLIKTRGQQVTLSCSPISGHRSVSWYQQTPGQGLQFLFEYFSETQRNKGNFPGRFSGRQFSNSRSEMNVSTLELGDSALYLCASSRAGGNTDTQYFGPGTRLTVL.

Note on this clonotype: Its ends do not fully match the called genes, so a read error is possible. V gene TRBV29-1 combines with J gene TRBJ2-1; 11 nucleotides match TRBD2. The germline V gene has CDR1 SQVTM and CDR2 ANQGSEA. The CDR3 length is 13 residues. The CDR3 sequence: CSVLAGGYTEQFF. The CDR3 DNA sequence: TGCAGCGTTCTAGCGGGAGGCTACACTGAGCAGTTCTTC.

This clonotype was seen a handful of times. This chain connects TRBV28 to TRBJ2-7; D is possibly TRBD1 (5 bases). Trimming removed 4 bases at V and 7 bases at J, with 20 bases between. From germline, CDR1 is MDHEN and CDR2 SYDVKM. This CDR3 is built from 15 residues. The CDR3: CASSSMRSRVGEQYF. The CDR3 DNA reads as TGTGCCAGCAGTTCAATGCGCTCCAGGGTTGGGGAGCAGTACTTC.

This clonotype was recorded at least ten times. The V and J genes are TRBV6-1 and TRBJ1-1, with 9 positions matching TRBD1. The length of the CDR3 is 14 residues. Germline V CDR1 and CDR2: MNHNS, SASEGT. V lost 5 bases, J lost 5 bases, and 6 bases stayed unmatched. As DNA, the CDR3 is TGTGCCAGCAGTTTTAGACAGGGGGAGACTGAAGCTTTCTTT. Translation gives CASSFRQGETEAFF.

This chain connects TRBV7-9 to TRBJ1-2; unclear D gene. The V end was cut by 5 bases, the J end by 5 bases, with 18 bases between. The CDR3 totals 15 residues. Germline V gene lookup returns CDR1 SEHNR and CDR2 FQNEAQ (reference sequence). The CDR3 bases are TGTGCCAGCAGCAAGGGAACCTTTAGCATTTATGGCTACACCTTC. Translation gives CASSKGTFSIYGYTF.

This clonotype was seen ten or more times. V and J are TRBV3-1 and TRBJ1-1; D ambiguous. Germline values: CDR1 LGHDT, CDR2 YNNKEL (reference sequence). The length of the CDR3 is 14 residues. Trimming shortened V by 0 bases and J by 6 bases, and 11 bases separated the two germline ends. CDR3 region: CASSQEMFSPEAFF. The CDR3 region has the DNA TGTGCCAGCAGCCAAGAAATGTTTTCTCCTGAAGCTTTCTTT.

This clonotype was counted ten times or more. The chain carries TRBV20-1 and TRBJ2-7; no reliable D call. Trimming took 3 bases from V and 2 from J, leaving 8 bases between them. CDR3 length: 12 amino acids. Germline CDR1 is DFQATT and CDR2 is SNEGSKA (reference sequence). CDR3 sequence reads: CSASGNAYEQYF. The CDR3 region has the DNA TGCAGTGCTAGTGGTAACGCCTACGAGCAGTACTTC.

This clonotype was seen repeatedly, ten times or more. CDR3 residues: CASTPGRGTSGSIGETQYF. The CDR3 coding sequence is TGTGCCAGCACCCCCGGCCGTGGGACTAGCGGGAGTATCGGAGAGACCCAGTACTTC. The V and J genes are TRBV11-2 and TRBJ2-5; 14 nucleotides line up with TRBD2. The CDR3 has 19 amino acids. Germline loops: CDR1 SGHAT, CDR2 FQNNGV. V gave up 7 bases and J gave up 4 bases; unmatched junction bases: 17.

The gene calls are TRBV28 and TRBJ2-7, with a weak D call TRBD2 (7 bases). The length of the CDR3 is 11 residues. Germline lookup yields CDR1 MDHEN and CDR2 SYDVKM. CDR3 sequence: CAGGGAYEQYF. The CDR3 DNA reads TGTGCAGGGGGGGGTGCCTACGAGCAGTACTTC. Drawing the rest from reference TRBV28 and TRBJ2-7, the complete variable domain is DVKVTQSSRYLVKRTGEKVFLECVQDMDHENMFWYRQDPGLGLRLIYFSYDVKMKEKGDIPEGYSVSREKKERFSLILESASTNQTSMYLCAGGGAYEQYFGPGTRLTVT.